Detailed here is one T cell receptor beta chain. Its recognized antigen is unknown. Base qualities are missing; no much larger clone stands one base away. The germline V gene specifies SNHLY as CDR1 and FYNNEI as CDR2. Including cysteine and phenylalanine, the CDR3 has 13 amino acids. Only the CDR3 part of the read is kept: 39 bases, read in frame from the first base. V lost 5 bases and J lost 6 bases; the stretch between them is 13 bases long. The donors belonged to the validation cohort of 90 to 150 subjects, which was separate from the approximately 700-subject first cohort. Libraries were made using the immunoSEQ multiplex PCR assay. The published analysis was carried out like this. A statistical classification framework was developed to diagnose cytomegalovirus status using the catalog of TCR beta chain sequences. TCRdb obtained this table from immuneACCESS and retained in-frame rearrangements with V and J assigned. These tables miss some clones; where compared with another copy, unresolved V genes account for less than half of the shortfall, and the remainder is unexplained. V, J and clone size reflect that table, while D and trimming were determined from the DNA. The sample includes about 330,000 clones, with 75% to 90% observed a single time. The ten largest clones take up about 1% of the sample.

The data derive from a study of cytomegalovirus exposure and HLA in healthy donors (dated by TCRdb to 2016 to 2017). Looking at the study overall: According to a later analysis, the roughly 130 validation repertoires were produced on the same platform as the 666 repertoires of the first cohort. Besides the first cohort of 666 subjects, a separate validation cohort made up of roughly 120 different subjects was used. High-throughput TCR immunosequencing, statistical association of individual TCRs with disease status, and machine learning were combined to predict cytomegalovirus infection status. The study aimed to test whether signatures of past pathogen exposure could be identified by cataloging public T cell receptors.

Points the paper makes about the study in general: The classifier was reported to diagnose cytomegalovirus status with high specificity and sensitivity in both the original and validation cohorts. A few of the identified cytomegalovirus-associated TCR beta chains were confirmed in vitro to be specific for cytomegalovirus antigens. In the study, around 160 TCR beta chains were listed as associated with cytomegalovirus. It was suggested by the authors that the approach could potentially be generalized to other disease states and immunological phenotypes. Subsequent analysis determined that TCRs grouped into clusters in the first cohort also showed a tendency toward co-occurrence across the 130 or so validation repertoires, and about 93% of cluster scores exceeded 0. Most TCR sequences were seen in very few donors, while some public TCRs were found in many individuals. All 130 or so repertoires were used to score co-occurrence in the validation cohort in a later analysis, because that analysis had no HLA typing for the cohort.

The sequencing sample was made of PBMCs. The sequence joins TRBV2 to TRBJ1-2, with the D gene not confidently named. The origin of this receptor is a woman aged 25 to 39 in good health and CMV-seropositive. The CDR3 in this case is CASSFETIDGYTF. The bases read TGTGCCAGCAGTTTCGAGACAATCGATGGCTACACCTTC.